This T cell receptor beta chain was profiled in a study of spatial heterogeneity in lung cancer. Study at large: For the average unique TCR and UMI combination, more than eight occurrences appeared in raw reads. Points from the study as a whole: Ubiquitous, expanded tumor-derived TCRs were more frequently observed in blood at resection than at follow-up.

Per germline, CDR1 MDHEN and CDR2 SYDVKM. There are 13 residues in the CDR3. Trimming took 3 bases from V and 4 from J, leaving 8 bases between them. In its sample, this clonotype was seen a few times. Its antigen is unidentified. Time point defined: sample taken at primary tumor resection. Unsorted samples of tumor, nontumor lung or frozen PBMC had their whole RNA sequenced. A single record per CDR3 protein comes from TCRdb applying MiXCR to the 5' RACE reads. The sample gives some 44,000 distinct CDR3 sequences, approximately 14% of which show up once; about 60% is in the top ten. This TCR derives from a male donor with early-stage non-small cell lung cancer. This specimen was PBMCs, taken at surgery. This chain uses TRBV28 with TRBJ2-3, with D unclear. The CDR3 region has the DNA TGTGCCAGCAGTTTGGGTCCCGCAGATACGCAGTATTTT. This sequence encodes CASSLGPADTQYF.